A selection of T cell receptor beta chains follows, all from one sample in a study of shared clonotypes between healthy human individuals. Profiled with immunoSEQ multiplex PCR; TCRdb holds only in-frame clones, not every one. Of 2.3 million or so clones in the sample, roughly 93% were seen once. Material for sequencing was naive CD4+ T cells from PBMCs. These receptors were collected from a young man in good health. Some clones in this sample may be carry-over from other donors' samples. The conserved cysteine and the conserved F or W are not part of the CDR3 here.

>TRBV6-4|TRBJ1-2
ASSVSYNYGYT
>TRBV27|TRBJ2-3
ASSLRGQGTDTQY
>TRBV5-1|TRBJ2-5
ASSFVQGGPETQY
>TRBV10-3|TRBJ2-1
AISFRPDGVKRESSYNEQF
>TRBV10-2|TRBJ2-2
ASSEPTPGRYTGELF
>TRBV5-4|TRBJ2-7
ASSPGVAEAHREQY
>TRBV28|TRBJ1-2
ASNAQGNYGYT
>TRBV7-3|TRBJ2-1
ASSPTGAGEQF
>TRBV28|TRBJ2-1
ASMLGSINEQF
>TRBV5-6|TRBJ1-2
ASSRGQTSWGYT
>TRBV29-1|TRBJ2-3
SVTVPTEY
>TRBV5-6|TRBJ2-7
ASSWTSGGYEQY
>TRBV14|TRBJ2-4
ASSRIGRTGQY
>TRBV28|TRBJ1-1
ASREDGTEEAF
>TRBV6-1|TRBJ2-4
ASSEALLAGGRNIQY
>TRBV11-2|TRBJ2-7
ASSLRDRTHYEQY
>TRBV6-6|TRBJ1-2
ASSLDREFGYT
>TRBV7-2|TRBJ2-5
ASSESVLGAETQY
>TRBV4-2|TRBJ2-7
ASGNFAYEQY
>TRBV19|TRBJ2-7
ASSPGGRYEQY
>TRBV9|TRBJ2-1
ASSLLGAYNEQF
>TRBV28|TRBJ1-4
ASSFGGAGANEKLF
>TRBV19|TRBJ2-1
ASSIYAGWNEQF
>TRBV7-9|TRBJ2-1
ASSLRLRSIYNEQF
>TRBV4-1|TRBJ1-1
ASSQVGQGATEAF
>TRBV29-1|TRBJ2-1
SVGTSSYNEQF
>TRBV18|TRBJ2-4
ASSPLRGFDIQY
>TRBV30|TRBJ1-1
AWSGRVNTEAF
>TRBV7-6|TRBJ2-3
ASSPYGAGGVGDTQY
>TRBV5-6|TRBJ2-3
ASSHSGRANTQY
>TRBV7-9|TRBJ2-5
ASSLALGGWETQY
>TRBV5-1|TRBJ2-1
ASRLGQGAGNEQF
>TRBV28|TRBJ2-7
AGGGGSYEQY
>TRBV5-4|TRBJ1-4
ASSSRGRGENEKLF
>TRBV5-3|TRBJ1-5
ARSLGRGRQPQH
>TRBV12-5|TRBJ2-5
ARLVVSGSRMETQY
>TRBV5-1|TRBJ1-4
ASSPQGGEKLF
>TRBV9|TRBJ2-7
ASSAGRLDIYEQY
>TRBV28|TRBJ1-2
ATHPGQGASGYT
>TRBV4-2|TRBJ2-3
ASSQVGSRGRPDTQY
>TRBV18|TRBJ1-1
ASSPLRQGAMNTEAF
>TRBV27|TRBJ1-4
ASSPTGVGTNEKLF
>TRBV14|TRBJ2-1
ASSQPGGTYNEQF
>TRBV4-2|TRBJ2-7
ASSQTAETRAPFNHYEQY
>TRBV5-1|TRBJ2-1
ASSWGLAGEDNEQF
>TRBV6-1|TRBJ2-1
ASSADRGRYNEQF
>TRBV5-1|TRBJ2-5
ASSLAFNKQETQY
>TRBV2|TRBJ1-2
ASHNPPSSTYGYT
>TRBV30|TRBJ1-1
AWTPDRTEAF
>TRBV21-1|TRBJ2-7
ASSKEGQENYEQY
>TRBV10-3|TRBJ2-6
AISRDRESPVLT
>TRBV5-1|TRBJ2-5
ASSLGPGQGAPPAQY
>TRBV30|.
AWSRRDTYEQY
>TRBV6-1|TRBJ2-7
ASSEVFYGLAGRHEQY
>TRBV15|TRBJ2-7
ATSRRLAGGLDEQY
>TRBV14|TRBJ1-5
ASSQDRWTGNQPQH
>TRBV2|TRBJ2-5
ASSSDRGSGETQY